These 29 T cell receptor beta chains were all obtained from the same sample, sequenced in a study of T cell clones after liver transplantation. TCRdb keeps only in-frame clones here, not all; method: immunoSEQ multiplex PCR. This repertoire shows approximately 100,000 clones, about 86% found once; its top ten account for about 2.8%. The material was CD4+ T cells from blood, obtained approximately 43 months after liver transplant. These receptors came from a human patient who received a liver transplant. The T cells may partly be graft donor cells.

This chain uses TRBV29-1 with TRBJ2-2; D uncertain. The length of the CDR3 is 13 residues. Germline V lookup: CDR1 SQVTM, CDR2 ANQGSEA. V shed 4 bases and J shed 6 bases, with 12 bases lying between them. The CDR3 sequence is CSVGQVSAGELFF. The CDR3 DNA follows: TGCAGCGTTGGTCAGGTATCAGCCGGGGAGCTGTTTTTT.

The chain combines TRBV5-1 with TRBJ2-7; D possibly corresponds to TRBD1 (5 bases). This CDR3 spans 13 amino acids. Germline assignment: CDR1 SGHRS and CDR2 YFSETQ. V gave up 3 bases and J gave up 6 bases, with 13 bases separating them. Here the CDR3 DNA reads TGCGCCAGCAGCTCGACAGAGGTAGCCGAGCAGTACTTC. Protein sequence: CASSSTEVAEQYF.

The chain recombines TRBV6-4 with TRBJ1-1; D call uncertain. The V end lost 3 bases, the J end lost 4 bases, and 18 bases lay between the germline ends. This CDR3 has 16 amino acids. CDR1 and CDR2 (germline): MRHNA, SNTAGT. CDR3 loop: CASSESWGPGSTEAFF. The CDR3 DNA reads TGTGCCAGCAGTGAATCGTGGGGTCCCGGTTCCACTGAAGCTTTCTTT.

The V gene is TRBV4-3, the J gene TRBJ2-7; tentatively, D is TRBD1 (5 bases). V lost 4 bases and J lost 6, with 16 bases in between. This CDR3 is 14 amino acids long. The germline gives CDR1 LGHNA, CDR2 YSLEER. CDR3 in amino acids: CASSLGRGRGEQYF. DNA for the CDR3: TGCGCCAGCAGCCTCGGAAGGGGAAGAGGCGAGCAGTACTTC.

The chain joins TRBV9 to TRBJ2-7; no clear D. Trimming cost V 7 bases and J 1 base, with 9 bases left between them. The CDR3 spans 12 residues. Germline CDR1 and CDR2: SGDLS and YYNGEE. CDR3 amino acids: CASGKGSYEQYF. The CDR3 bases are TGTGCCAGCGGAAAAGGGTCCTACGAGCAGTACTTC. The whole variable domain, remainder taken from reference TRBV9 and TRBJ2-7, is DSGVTQTPKHLITATGQRVTLRCSPRSGDLSVYWYQQSLDQGLQFLIQYYNGEERAKGNILERFSAQQFPDLHSELNLSSLELGDSALYFCASGKGSYEQYFGPGTRLTVT.

This clone was seen a few times. The chain employs TRBV11-1 and TRBJ1-2; D is ambiguous. With 1 base removed from V and 4 bases from J, the gap between germline ends came to 13 bases. CDR3 length: 15 amino acids. From germline, CDR1 is SGHAT and CDR2 FQDESV (reference sequence). In DNA, the CDR3 is TGTGCCAGCAGCTTAGGTCGAGAGGCGGGCTATGGCTACACCTTC. Protein product: CASSLGREAGYGYTF.

This clone showed up just once. CDR3 sequence: CASGGQYPNSPLHF. The DNA of the CDR3 is TGTGCCAGCGGGGGACAGTACCCTAATTCACCCCTCCACTTT. The chain carries TRBV11-2 and TRBJ1-6; 7 bases match TRBD1. J gave up 6 bases and V 8 bases, and 7 bases lay outside the gene matches. The length of the CDR3 is 14 residues. Germline CDR1 and CDR2: SGHAT and FQNNGV.

The chain has TRBV10-3 and TRBJ2-3; TRBD2 matches 8 bases. From germline, CDR1 is ENHRY and CDR2 SYGVKD. J gave up 6 bases and V 3 bases, and 17 bases lay outside the gene matches. The CDR3 spans 18 residues. DNA of the CDR3: TGTGCCATCAGTGATTTCCGAAGTAACGGGGGGGCACGGGATACGCAGTATTTT. Translation: CAISDFRSNGGARDTQYF.

The rearrangement links TRBV19 to TRBJ2-7, with D possibly matching TRBD1 (6 bases). The CDR3 length is 14 residues. V shed 5 bases and J shed 2 bases, with 13 bases lying between them. Per the germline V gene, CDR1 is LNHDA and CDR2 is SQIVND (reference sequence). CDR3 sequence reads: CASSAPGVPYEQYF. The CDR3 coding sequence is TGTGCCAGTAGTGCGCCAGGGGTCCCCTACGAGCAGTACTTC.

V gene TRBV6-5 combines with J gene TRBJ2-7, with D tentatively TRBD2 (5 bases). V was cut by 9 bases and J by 0 bases, with 9 bases left in between. CDR1 and CDR2 (germline): MNHEY, SVGAGI. This CDR3 spans 12 amino acids. This CDR3 is CASQDFSYEQYF. The CDR3 region has the DNA TGTGCCAGTCAGGACTTCTCCTACGAGCAGTACTTC.

The V and J genes are TRBV5-1 and TRBJ2-7, with D tentatively TRBD1 (5 bases). CDR3 length: 14 residues. V was pared by 4 bases and J by 2 bases, with 13 bases between. Germline assignment: CDR1 SGHRS and CDR2 YFSETQ. In DNA form, the CDR3 reads TGCGCCAGCAGCCCGGAGACAGTCCCCTACGAGCAGTACTTC. Encoded protein: CASSPETVPYEQYF. Variable domain in full (rest from reference TRBV5-1 and TRBJ2-7): KAGVTQTPRYLIKTRGQQVTLSCSPISGHRSVSWYQQTPGQGLQFLFEYFSETQRNKGNFPGRFSGRQFSNSRSEMNVSTLELGDSALYLCASSPETVPYEQYFGPGTRLTVT.

This clone was observed at least ten times. The chain employs TRBV6-5 and TRBJ2-7; tentative D call: TRBD1 (6 bases). Germline V gene sequence: CDR1 MNHEY, CDR2 SVGAGI. V was cut by 2 bases and J by 1 base, with 9 bases left in between. The CDR3 totals 14 residues. CDR3 sequence (DNA): TGTGCCAGCAGTTACGCAGGGGCTTCCTACGAGCAGTACTTC. It codes for CASSYAGASYEQYF.

This chain connects TRBV9 to TRBJ1-5; possible D gene TRBD1, 5 bases. The CDR3 runs to 14 residues. V was cut by 1 base and J by 9 bases, with 14 bases left in between. Germline V gene data show CDR1 as SGDLS and CDR2 as YYNGEE. Here the CDR3 DNA reads TGTGCCAGCAGCGTATCTTGGGGGGAGCGGCCCCAGCATTTT. Protein: CASSVSWGERPQHF.

The rearrangement links TRBV5-4 to TRBJ2-5, with 15 bases fitting TRBD2. J gave up 4 bases and V 0 bases, and 4 bases lay outside the gene matches. The CDR3 loop spans 17 amino acids. The germline gives CDR1 SGHNT, CDR2 YYREEE (reference sequence). The CDR3 spells CASSLGGLAGGGETQYF. In nucleotides, the CDR3 is TGTGCCAGCAGCTTGGGAGGACTAGCGGGAGGGGGAGAGACCCAGTACTTC.

The V gene is TRBV13, the J gene TRBJ2-1; tentatively, D is TRBD1 or TRBD2 (5 bases each). There are 15 residues in the CDR3. Deletions cut 5 bases from V and 4 bases from J, with 15 bases between. From germline, CDR1 is PRHDT and CDR2 FYEKMQ (reference sequence). The CDR3 DNA reads TGTGCCAGCAGCAGGGACCGGGAAAAATACAATGAGCAGTTCTTC. Its protein is CASSRDREKYNEQFF.

This clone was seen only once. This chain links TRBV19 with TRBJ2-1; D might be TRBD1 or TRBD2, each matching 7 bases. This CDR3 has 16 residues. Trimming took 3 bases from V and 9 from J, leaving 21 bases between them. Germline values: CDR1 LNHDA, CDR2 SQIVND (reference sequence). CDR3 amino acids: CASSIPRGQGGPEQFF. Here the CDR3 DNA reads TGTGCCAGTAGTATCCCGAGGGGGCAGGGAGGGCCTGAGCAGTTCTTC.

The rearrangement uses TRBV2 and TRBJ1-2, with 10 bases fitting TRBD1. Looked up from germline, CDR1 is SNHLY and CDR2 is FYNNEI. The CDR3 sequence is 13 residues long. Germline trimming cut 5 bases from V and 8 bases from J; bases unmatched to any gene: 5. CDR3 in amino acids: CASSTDRGTGYTF. In DNA form, the CDR3 reads TGTGCCAGCAGTACGGACAGGGGGACAGGCTACACCTTC.

CDR3 residues: CASSSFKREYDEQFF. As DNA, the CDR3 is TGTGCCAGCAGCTCCTTCAAGCGGGAGTATGATGAGCAGTTCTTC. V gene TRBV7-9 combines with J gene TRBJ2-1; 8 nucleotides agree with TRBD2. CDR1 is SEHNR, CDR2 FQNEAQ, per germline (reference sequence). The CDR3 loop spans 15 amino acids. Trimming cost V 4 bases and J 8 bases; bases outside gene matches: 10. Complete variable domain (other parts from reference TRBV7-9 and TRBJ2-1): DTGVSQNPRHKITKRGQNVTFRCDPISEHNRLYWYRQTLGQGPEFLTYFQNEAQLEKSRLLSDRFSAERPKGSFSTLEIQRTEQGDSAMYLCASSSFKREYDEQFFGPGTRLTVL.

The chain couples TRBV30 to TRBJ1-1, with 7 nucleotides matching TRBD1. Germline lookup yields CDR1 GTSNPN and CDR2 SVGIG (reference sequence). The CDR3 loop spans 14 amino acids. The junction had 5 bases not matched to a gene; V was cut back by 3 bases and J by 1 base. The CDR3 coding sequence is TGTGCCTGGAGCCTGACAGGGTGGAACACTGAAGCTTTCTTT. It translates to CAWSLTGWNTEAFF.

CDR3 coding DNA: TGTGCCAGCAGCCCTTTTTTGGACAACAATGAGCAGTTCTTC. Its protein is CASSPFLDNNEQFF. The rearrangement joins TRBV9 to TRBJ2-1; D is perhaps TRBD1 (5 bases). The CDR3 length is 14 residues. Trimming removed 4 bases at V and 5 bases at J, with 13 bases between. CDR1 is SGDLS and CDR2 is YYNGEE in the germline V gene.

The chain uses TRBV19 and TRBJ2-3; 13 bases fit TRBD2. The ends lost 4 bases at V and 4 bases at J; junction bases unmatched: 5. In germline, CDR1 is LNHDA, CDR2 SQIVND (reference sequence). The CDR3 totals 16 residues. The CDR3 is CASSRTSGSGSDTQYF. For the CDR3, the DNA is TGTGCCAGTAGTAGGACTAGCGGGAGTGGTTCAGATACGCAGTATTTT.

The rearrangement uses TRBV6-1 and TRBJ1-5; unclear D gene. Germline assignment: CDR1 MNHNS and CDR2 SASEGT. The CDR3 is 14 amino acids. V lost 2 bases and J 3 bases, leaving 8 bases between the germline ends. CDR3 amino acids: CASSESMLNQPQHF. DNA of the CDR3: TGTGCCAGCAGTGAATCCATGCTCAATCAGCCCCAGCATTTT.

V gene TRBV7-6 combines with J gene TRBJ2-1; D may be TRBD1 (6 bases). This CDR3 is built from 12 residues. Trimming took off 7 bases at V and 9 bases at J, with 13 bases between the two ends. Germline V gives CDR1 SGHVS, CDR2 FNYEAQ. The CDR3 coding sequence is TGTGCCAGCAACCAACCCAGGGGTGAGCAGTTCTTC. Encoded protein: CASNQPRGEQFF. The complete variable domain, with remaining parts taken from reference TRBV7-6 and TRBJ2-1, reads GAGVSQSPRYKVTKRGQDVALRCDPISGHVSLYWYRQALGQGPEFLTYFNYEAQQDKSGLPNDRFSAERPEGSISTLTIQRTEQRDSAMYRCASNQPRGEQFFGPGTRLTVL.

The chain is built from TRBV7-2 and TRBJ2-3, with 9 bases fitting TRBD2. CDR1 SGHTA and CDR2 FQGNSA come from the germline V gene. The CDR3 has 16 amino acids. The J segment lost 3 bases and the V segment lost 3 bases, leaving 7 bases of the junction unmatched. The CDR3 spells CASSFWGTSKTDTQYF. CDR3 DNA sequence: TGTGCCAGCAGCTTCTGGGGGACTAGCAAGACAGATACGCAGTATTTT.

V usage is TRBV5-1 and J usage is TRBJ2-3; TRBD2 matches at 9 bases. This CDR3 region has 14 residues. V trimming: 10 bases; J trimming: 3 bases; junction bases outside the gene matches: 9. Germline loops: CDR1 SGHRS, CDR2 YFSETQ. CDR3 protein: CASGAGGQTDTQYF. CDR3 sequence (DNA): TGCGCCTCCGGGGCGGGGGGGCAGACAGATACGCAGTATTTT. The whole variable domain, remainder taken from reference TRBV5-1 and TRBJ2-3, is KAGVTQTPRYLIKTRGQQVTLSCSPISGHRSVSWYQQTPGQGLQFLFEYFSETQRNKGNFPGRFSGRQFSNSRSEMNVSTLELGDSALYLCASGAGGQTDTQYFGPGTRLTVL.

About this clone itself: The sample holds other DNA sequences that translate to the same CDR3. The chain joins TRBV7-2 to TRBJ2-5, with D perhaps matching TRBD2 (5 bases). Germline loops: CDR1 SGHTA, CDR2 FQGNSA. The CDR3 is 14 amino acids. Trimming removed 0 bases at V and 3 bases at J, with 8 bases between. CDR3 residues: CASSLALGEETQYF. CDR3 nucleotide sequence: TGTGCCAGCAGCTTAGCTCTGGGAGAAGAGACCCAGTACTTC.

The chain uses TRBV6-5 and TRBJ2-5; 11 bases map to TRBD2. The DNA end lines up better with TRBJ2-7; the J call may be wrong. There are 14 residues in the CDR3. CDR1 is MNHEY and CDR2 is SVGAGI in the germline V gene. The CDR3 DNA is TGTGCCAGCACCAAAGGGACTAGCGGCGGCGAGCAGTACTTC. The encoded protein is CASTKGTSGGEQYF.

The chain's CDR3 is CASSGAQEAFF. The CDR3 DNA is TGCGCCAGCAGCGGGGCCCAAGAAGCTTTCTTT. V is TRBV5-1 and J is TRBJ1-1; D is possibly TRBD1 (5 bases). This CDR3 comprises 11 residues. Germline-derived CDR1 and CDR2 are SGHRS and YFSETQ. V was cut by 4 bases and J by 8 bases, with 9 bases left in between.

This chain uses TRBV9 with TRBJ1-4, with unresolved D. Germline V lookup: CDR1 SGDLS, CDR2 YYNGEE. This CDR3 has 14 amino acids. The V end lost 0 bases, the J end lost 10 bases, and 13 bases lay between the germline ends. CDR3 region: CASSVEPTSGKLFF. The CDR3 coding sequence is TGTGCCAGCAGCGTAGAACCTACCTCCGGAAAACTGTTTTTT.